This T cell receptor (beta chain) emerged from a study of CXCR3-negative and CXCR3-positive naive CD8 T cells. Study outcomes and limitations: PBMCs showed partially decreased CXCR3 expression after cryopreservation, and most assays used fresh PBMCs. More hydrophobic TRB CDR3s occurred in CXCR3-positive than in CXCR3-negative naive cells.

CDR1 SQVTM and CDR2 ANQGSEA come from the germline V gene. CDR3 length equals 17 residues. TRB cDNA libraries were made by UMI-labeled 5' RACE. TCRdb re-called the 5' RACE reads; every CDR3 protein appears as one record, without DNA. In all, the sample yields approximately 66,000 distinct CDR3 sequences. Notes on this clonotype: Its antigen is as yet unknown.

The TCR comes from a human donor in good health. Some clones in this sample may be carry-over from other donors' samples. Source material: naive CXCR3- CD8+ T cells from blood. Subset indicated: CD45RO-CCR7+CD27+CD95- naive CD8+ T cells lacking CXCR3 (TNR3-). This sequence joins TRBV29-1 and TRBJ2-2; as DNA is missing, the TRBD1 call by TCRdb cannot be tested. CDR3 region: CSVEAGDTYSNTGELFF.